This entry is about one TCR beta chain. Its binding antigen is unknown. The input lacks base qualities; no much larger clone sits a single base away. The data stem from a study of blood T cell repertoires in COVID-19 (dated by TCRdb to between 2020 and 2021). About the study as a whole: Samples covering the acute and convalescent phases of COVID-19 were provided by collaborators in the United States, Italy and Spain. The prospective study material was composed of cDNA or gDNA derived from T cells, B-cell-depleted T cells, or PBMCs. Subjects who had been exposed to COVID-19, were actively infected with it, or had recovered from it provided the deeply sampled blood TCRbeta repertoires that made up the dataset. The repertoires were released in a freely available public database meant as a resource for research on the immune response to SARS-CoV-2. Samples were obtained from the ongoing ImmuneRACE study (first 160 participants) and from 1,200 or so subjects provided by 6 global collaborators. The sample metadata nearly always contained a de-identified subject ID, COVID-19 status, age in years and sex. HLA class I and class II types, where available, came from metadata supplied by the sample provider rather than from assay-based typing. What the study reported, not specific to this receptor: Clinical and demographic metadata were provided uncurated, with the amount varying by source and participant.

One collaborating source in Seattle enrolled patients during active infection and followed them longitudinally through the course of disease. Whole blood was collected in K2EDTA tubes by collaborating institutions according to the institutions' own protocols. For TCRbeta analysis, collaborators shipped samples as frozen whole blood, isolated PBMCs, or DNA extracted from either of those sample types. TCRbeta CDR3 regions were amplified from genomic DNA by means of the immunoSEQ Assay, a bias-controlled multiplex PCR. In the paper's pipeline: Nucleated cell counts per sample were estimated from amplification of reference gene primers within the assay. Sequence reads were collapsed and filtered to measure the absolute abundance of every unique TCRbeta CDR3 rearrangement. For each sample, productive Simpson clonality was calculated as the square root of Simpson's diversity index across productive rearrangements. Here the immuneACCESS table is served through TCRdb, limited to in-frame sequences with V and J called. Missing clones are a known gap in these copies; in checked studies unresolved V genes cover under half, and the rest lacks a known reason. The DNA was the basis for D and trimming; V, J and clone size are from that table. The sample yields 200,000 to 250,000 clones; about nine tenths were counted once. The ten top clones hold less than 3% of the sample.

The V and J ends are trimmed by 3 bases and 3 bases, leaving 9 bases between them. The CDR3 runs 14 amino acids, cysteine and phenylalanine included. Only CDR3 DNA remains: 42 bases, in frame from the first base. The germline V gene specifies SGDLS as CDR1 and YYNGEE as CDR2. The chain was built from TRBV9 and TRBJ2-2, with a tentative D gene TRBD2 over 6 matching bases. The specimen was peripheral blood. This receptor was identified in a young man with COVID-19, enrolled during active disease. The CDR3 has the sequence CASSASGDTGELFF. Read as DNA, the sequence is TGTGCCAGCAGCGCGTCGGGGGACACCGGGGAGCTGTTTTTT.